The 12 T cell receptor beta chains below come from one sample, sequenced in a study of blood T cell repertoires in COVID-19. The assay was immunoSEQ multiplex PCR, and TCRdb's table has in-frame clones only and misses some. This sample carries about 210,000 clones, 92% of them seen once, and the ten largest clones take 1% to 1.5%. Sequenced sample: peripheral blood. Source of these receptors: a man aged 25 to 40 with acute or convalescent COVID-19.

The chain links TRBV7-9 to TRBJ2-2, with TRBD2 as a possible D gene (6 bases). This CDR3 is 14 amino acids long. Trimming took 0 bases from V and 4 from J, leaving 6 bases between them. From germline, CDR1 is SEHNR and CDR2 FQNEAQ (reference sequence). The CDR3 region is CASSLAGLTGELFF. CDR3 bases: TGTGCCAGCAGCTTAGCGGGACTCACCGGGGAGCTGTTTTTT.

The chain has TRBV27 and TRBJ2-2; D uncertain. Germline V gene data show CDR1 as MNHEY and CDR2 as SMNVEV (reference sequence). CDR3 length equals 13 residues. V dropped 3 bases and J dropped 7 bases, with 9 bases sitting between them. The CDR3 nucleotides are TGTGCCAGCAGTTTCTTATCAGGCGGGGAGCTGTTTTTT. The encoded protein is CASSFLSGGELFF.

The chain joins TRBV20-1 to TRBJ1-2; 7 bases line up with TRBD1. Trimming at V came to 5 bases and at J to 6 bases, leaving 3 bases not matched to a gene. The germline gives CDR1 DFQATT, CDR2 SNEGSKA (reference sequence). The CDR3 is made up of 11 amino acids. The CDR3 is CSAPQGDGYTF. The CDR3 coding sequence is TGCAGTGCTCCCCAGGGGGATGGCTACACCTTC.

The chain carries TRBV18 and TRBJ2-2; the D is unclear. The V end was cut by 3 bases, the J end by 0 bases, with 8 bases between. The CDR3 covers 15 residues. CDR1 is KGHSH and CDR2 is LQKENI in the germline V gene. DNA of the CDR3: TGTGCCAGCTCACCGAGGATCGCGAACACCGGGGAGCTGTTTTTT. It specifies CASSPRIANTGELFF.

V gene TRBV19 combines with J gene TRBJ2-2, with 9 bases fitting TRBD1. The germline gives CDR1 LNHDA, CDR2 SQIVND (reference sequence). Trimming removed 6 bases from V and 1 base from J; junction bases left unmatched: 6. There are 16 residues in the CDR3. CDR3 sequence (DNA): TGTGCCAGTAGAATTGGACAGGGGCGGAACACCGGGGAGCTGTTTTTT. Translation gives CASRIGQGRNTGELFF.

The V and J genes are TRBV28 and TRBJ2-1; D uncertain. Germline V CDR1 and CDR2: MDHEN, SYDVKM. V was cut by 6 bases and J by 4 bases, with 16 bases left in between. The CDR3 covers 15 residues. As DNA, the CDR3 is TGTGCCAGCAGATTCGCCCAGAGGAGTTACAATGAGCAGTTCTTC. Translated: CASRFAQRSYNEQFF.

This clone was picked up one time. This sequence joins TRBV28 and TRBJ2-5, with TRBD1 matching 8 bases. V was pared by 4 bases and J by 9 bases, with 7 bases of the junction left unmatched. Looked up from germline, CDR1 is MDHEN and CDR2 is SYDVKM. This CDR3 spans 13 amino acids. CDR3 bases: TGTGCCAGCAGTTCCGGGACAGGTAGGGCCCAGTACTTC. Its translation: CASSSGTGRAQYF.

V gene TRBV28 combines with J gene TRBJ2-5; 7 nucleotides match TRBD1. CDR1 is MDHEN, CDR2 SYDVKM, per germline. Losses at the gene ends were 5 bases for V and 5 bases for J; bases not matched to a gene: 11. The CDR3 has 15 residues. The CDR3 is CASSPPTGSLETQYF. The CDR3 DNA reads as TGTGCCAGCAGTCCCCCGACAGGGAGTTTGGAGACCCAGTACTTC.

The chain links TRBV6-5 to TRBJ2-1, with D perhaps TRBD1 (5 bases). Germline CDR1 reads MNHEY; CDR2 reads SVGAGI. V gave up 8 bases and J gave up 6 bases, with 17 bases separating them. This CDR3 region has 14 residues. CDR3 DNA sequence: TGTGCCAGCGGTCGGCAGGGAAAGGGCAATGAGCAGTTCTTC. As protein: CASGRQGKGNEQFF.

This chain links TRBV11-2 with TRBJ2-2, with TRBD2 matching 7 bases. There are 15 residues in the CDR3. The germline V gene has CDR1 SGHAT and CDR2 FQNNGV. V shed 3 bases and J 3 bases; nucleotides not matched to a gene: 4. DNA of the CDR3: TGTGCCAGCAGCTTGTCTCTAGCGGACACCGGGGAGCTGTTTTTT. Amino acids: CASSLSLADTGELFF.

This clone occurred a few times. CDR3 sequence: CASSKLAGRDTQYF. The CDR3 region has the DNA TGTGCCAGCAGTAAACTAGCGGGACGAGATACGCAGTATTTT. The chain links TRBV27 to TRBJ2-3, with 10 positions matching TRBD2. The CDR3 runs to 14 residues. CDR1 is MNHEY, CDR2 SMNVEV, per germline (reference sequence). Germline trimming cut 5 bases from V and 5 bases from J; bases unmatched to any gene: 4.

This chain links TRBV7-6 with TRBJ1-3, with D perhaps TRBD1 (6 bases). V was trimmed by 4 bases and J by 4 bases, leaving 17 bases between them. Germline V gene lookup returns CDR1 SGHVS and CDR2 FNYEAQ. The CDR3 totals 16 residues. The CDR3 here is CASSSTGKIGGNTIYF. CDR3 DNA: TGTGCCAGCAGCTCAACAGGGAAGATAGGCGGAAACACCATATATTTT.